Presented here are 31 T cell receptor beta chains from one specimen sequenced in a study of T cell changes during pregnancy in multiple sclerosis. TCRdb's copy holds only in-frame clones and misses some; the assay was immunoSEQ multiplex PCR. The sample holds tens of thousands of clones; approximately 95% are singletons and the top ten take approximately 0.15%. This sample comprised CD4+ T cells from peripheral blood mononuclear cells, obtained after pregnancy. All receptors derive from a female donor with multiple sclerosis, enrolled in a pregnancy study.

V is TRBV4-3 and J is TRBJ2-7; 9 bases align to TRBD1. Trimming removed 3 bases from V and 3 bases from J; junction bases left unmatched: 12. CDR1 LGHNA and CDR2 YSLEER come from the germline V gene. The CDR3 contains 17 residues. The CDR3: CASSQGSTGGGRYEQYF. DNA of the CDR3: TGCGCCAGCAGCCAGGGCAGCACAGGGGGCGGCCGCTACGAGCAGTACTTC.

On this clone: Distinct nucleotide sequences in the sample also encode this CDR3. The chain carries TRBV5-1 and TRBJ2-7; weak D call: TRBD2 (5 bases). V was cut by 0 bases and J by 0 bases, with 7 bases left in between. The CDR3 covers 14 residues. Per the germline V gene, CDR1 is SGHRS and CDR2 is YFSETQ. The CDR3 coding sequence is TGCGCCAGCAGCTTGGGAGGGTCCTCCTACGAGCAGTACTTC. Translation: CASSLGGSSYEQYF.

This sequence joins TRBV28 and TRBJ1-3, with 8 bases fitting TRBD1. The J segment lost 7 bases and the V segment lost 5 bases, leaving 10 bases of the junction unmatched. There are 15 residues in the CDR3. Germline V gene data show CDR1 as MDHEN and CDR2 as SYDVKM. This CDR3 reads CASSLASGQVNTIYF. The CDR3 region has the DNA TGTGCCAGCAGTCTCGCTTCGGGACAGGTCAACACCATATATTTT.

V usage is TRBV28 and J usage is TRBJ1-1, with D tentatively TRBD1 (6 bases). Germline values: CDR1 MDHEN, CDR2 SYDVKM. Trimming shortened V by 1 base and J by 6 bases, and 9 bases separated the two germline ends. The CDR3 covers 13 residues. For the CDR3, the DNA is TGTGCCAGCAGTTTATTGGGGGGGCCTGAAGCTTTCTTT. It is translated as CASSLLGGPEAFF. Full variable domain (rest looked up from reference TRBV28 and TRBJ1-1): DVKVTQSSRYLVKRTGEKVFLECVQDMDHENMFWYRQDPGLGLRLIYFSYDVKMKEKGDIPEGYSVSREKKERFSLILESASTNQTSMYLCASSLLGGPEAFFGQGTRLTVV.

This chain links TRBV4-1 with TRBJ1-2; D call uncertain. The V end was cut by 3 bases, the J end by 4 bases, with 21 bases between. The CDR3 covers 17 residues. Germline V lookup: CDR1 MGHRA, CDR2 YSYEKL. DNA for the CDR3: TGCGCCAGCAGCCAGCCCCCTACCTCACCCCTCTTCTATGGCTACACCTTC. Protein: CASSQPPTSPLFYGYTF.

This clone showed up just once. This chain uses TRBV28 with TRBJ2-3; 8 nucleotides match TRBD1. With V trimmed by 8 bases and J by 6 bases, 10 bases remained unmatched. CDR1 is MDHEN, CDR2 SYDVKM, per germline. The CDR3 consists of 14 residues. The CDR3 loop is CASWRRQGSDTQYF. The CDR3 DNA reads as TGTGCCAGCTGGCGAAGACAGGGGTCGGATACGCAGTATTTT.

The chain employs TRBV6-5 and TRBJ1-6; D uncertain. The CDR3 is 16 amino acids. Germline CDR1 is MNHEY and CDR2 is SVGAGI. Trimming pared 4 bases from V and 7 bases from J, leaving 17 bases between. CDR3 sequence (DNA): TGTGCCAGCAGTTCCTTCGCCGGTTCGGGGAATTCACCCCTCCACTTT. Protein: CASSSFAGSGNSPLHF.

This chain joins TRBV27 and TRBJ2-3; no definite D call. Trimming cost V 3 bases and J 0 bases, with 4 bases left between them. CDR1 is MNHEY, CDR2 SMNVEV, per germline (reference sequence). This CDR3 spans 13 amino acids. The CDR3 reads CASSFLSTDTQYF. The CDR3 nucleotides read TGTGCCAGCAGTTTTCTGAGCACAGATACGCAGTATTTT.

The V gene is TRBV6-5, the J gene TRBJ1-2; TRBD1 might be the D (6 bases). The germline CDR1 and CDR2 sequences are MNHEY and SVGAGI. V shed 3 bases and J shed 2 bases, with 13 bases lying between them. The CDR3 length is 15 residues. DNA for the CDR3: TGTGCCAGCAGTTATTCTAACAGGGTCAACTATGGCTACACCTTC. Protein: CASSYSNRVNYGYTF.

This chain uses TRBV5-1 with TRBJ1-1; D not certain. The germline CDR1 and CDR2 sequences are SGHRS and YFSETQ. V lost 4 bases and J 0 bases, leaving 13 bases between the germline ends. The CDR3 has 15 amino acids. The CDR3 region is CASSPRGGLNTEAFF. The CDR3 bases are TGCGCCAGCAGCCCGCGCGGCGGATTGAACACTGAAGCTTTCTTT. The whole variable domain, remainder taken from reference TRBV5-1 and TRBJ1-1, is KAGVTQTPRYLIKTRGQQVTLSCSPISGHRSVSWYQQTPGQGLQFLFEYFSETQRNKGNFPGRFSGRQFSNSRSEMNVSTLELGDSALYLCASSPRGGLNTEAFFGQGTRLTVV.

V gene TRBV5-1 combines with J gene TRBJ2-7; 7 bases fit TRBD1. CDR1 is SGHRS and CDR2 is YFSETQ in the germline V gene. V was clipped by 3 bases and J by 4 bases; unmatched bases: 4. This CDR3 is 13 amino acids long. The CDR3 reads CASSWIQGYEQYF. The CDR3 DNA follows: TGCGCCAGCAGCTGGATACAGGGGTACGAGCAGTACTTC.

The genes are TRBV7-2 and TRBJ2-6; 10 bases are shared with TRBD1. Germline V gene sequence: CDR1 SGHTA, CDR2 FQGNSA. The CDR3 runs 17 residues. V shed 5 bases, J shed 2 bases, and the junction held 6 bases outside the gene matches. The CDR3 nucleotides read TGTGCCAGCAGCAGACAGGGGGCGCTTACTGGGGCCAACGTCCTGACTTTC. It translates to CASSRQGALTGANVLTF.

This clone has only one observation. The rearrangement joins TRBV30 to TRBJ2-1, with a weak D call TRBD1 (5 bases). V was shortened by 0 bases and J by 6 bases, with 12 bases between the two germline ends. In germline, CDR1 is GTSNPN, CDR2 SVGIG (reference sequence). The CDR3 extends over 14 amino acids. The CDR3, as DNA: TGTGCCTGGAGTGTATGGGGCACACGCAATGAGCAGTTCTTC. It specifies CAWSVWGTRNEQFF.

This chain links TRBV5-6 with TRBJ1-2, with D hard to call. Per germline, CDR1 SGHDT and CDR2 YYEEEE. The length of the CDR3 is 14 residues. The ends were cut back, 4 bases at V and 5 bases at J, with 15 bases in the middle. This chain's CDR3 is CASSRTTDYYGYTF. CDR3 in DNA: TGTGCCAGCAGCCGCACTACTGATTATTATGGCTACACCTTC.

The chain carries TRBV5-4 and TRBJ2-5; TRBD2 matches at 7 bases. Germline CDR1 is SGHNT and CDR2 is YYREEE (reference sequence). The J segment lost 2 bases and the V segment lost 4 bases, leaving 5 bases of the junction unmatched. The CDR3 loop spans 14 amino acids. For the CDR3, the DNA is TGTGCCAGCAGCATGGGACTACCACAAGAGACCCAGTACTTC. As protein: CASSMGLPQETQYF.

The chain links TRBV6-4 to TRBJ2-7, with TRBD1 matching 8 bases. V was pared by 4 bases and J by 3 bases, with 8 bases of the junction left unmatched. Germline V gene data show CDR1 as MRHNA and CDR2 as SNTAGT. The CDR3 is 15 residues long. The CDR3 region is CASSVLGTGGYEQYF. The CDR3 nucleotides are TGTGCCAGCAGTGTACTAGGAACAGGGGGCTACGAGCAGTACTTC.

V usage is TRBV7-6 and J usage is TRBJ1-1; 8 nucleotides agree with TRBD1. CDR3 length equals 17 residues. Germline CDR1 SGHVS, CDR2 FNYEAQ. The junction had 11 bases not matched to a gene; V was cut back by 5 bases and J by 0 bases. For the CDR3, the DNA is TGTGCCAGCAGCCACCGTGACAGGGGCTTCATGAACACTGAAGCTTTCTTT. Its protein product is CASSHRDRGFMNTEAFF.

The J gene is TRBJ2-1, the V gene TRBV5-1; tentative D call: TRBD2 (6 bases). V dropped 4 bases and J dropped 5 bases, with 22 bases sitting between them. CDR1 SGHRS and CDR2 YFSETQ come from the germline V gene. This CDR3 spans 17 amino acids. CDR3 bases: TGCGCCAGCAGCCTTACGGCGGCGGGACTTCCCCACAATGAGCAGTTCTTC. Its protein product is CASSLTAAGLPHNEQFF.

The V and J genes are TRBV9 and TRBJ2-5; D gene ambiguous. The J call may be mistaken, given a closer DNA end match to TRBJ2-7. Germline CDR1 reads SGDLS; CDR2 reads YYNGEE. The CDR3 is 14 amino acids. The CDR3 is CASSVDSGSYEQYF. For the CDR3, the DNA is TGTGCCAGCAGCGTAGACAGTGGCTCCTACGAGCAGTACTTC.

This sequence joins TRBV25-1 and TRBJ2-1; D is unresolved. The germline V and J ends were trimmed by 2 bases and 13 bases, with 9 bases remaining between them. Germline loops: CDR1 MGHDK, CDR2 SYGVNS. The CDR3 covers 11 residues. CDR3 bases: TGTGCCAGCAGTGAAAAGCTCGCCCAGTTCTTC. This encodes CASSEKLAQFF. Filled out from reference TRBV25-1 and TRBJ2-1, the complete variable domain reads EADIYQTPRYLVIGTGKKITLECSQTMGHDKMYWYQQDPGMELHLIHYSYGVNSTEKGDLSSESTVSRIRTEHFPLTLESARPSHTSQYLCASSEKLAQFFGPGTRLTVL.

This clone came up a few times. The chain employs TRBV4-1 and TRBJ1-5; the match to TRBD1 covers 8 bases. The CDR3 loop spans 14 amino acids. V lost 3 bases to trimming and J lost 7 bases; unmatched junction nucleotides: 5. CDR1 and CDR2 from the germline V gene are MGHRA and YSYEKL. For the CDR3, the DNA is TGCGCCAGCAGCCAGCAGGGGGCTTACCAGCCCCAGCATTTT. Translation: CASSQQGAYQPQHF.

The chain joins TRBV5-5 to TRBJ2-7; 10 bases map to TRBD2. CDR1 and CDR2 from the germline V gene are SGHKS and YYEKEE (reference sequence). V lost 0 bases and J lost 4; bases outside the gene matches: 4. This CDR3 comprises 15 residues. This CDR3 reads CASSLGTSGIYEQYF. Here the CDR3 DNA reads TGTGCCAGCAGCTTGGGGACTAGCGGAATTTACGAGCAGTACTTC.

The chain carries TRBV30 and TRBJ2-5; 9 bases are shared with TRBD2. The CDR3 loop spans 11 amino acids. Germline V gene sequence: CDR1 GTSNPN, CDR2 SVGIG (reference sequence). J lost 3 bases, V lost 7 bases, and 0 bases had no gene match. The CDR3 DNA sequence: TGTGCCTTAGCGGGGGAAGAGACCCAGTACTTC. It specifies CALAGEETQYF.

The chain has TRBV5-6 and TRBJ2-7, with a weak D call TRBD1 (6 bases). The V and J ends lost 3 bases and 0 bases respectively, with 10 bases between them. CDR1 SGHDT and CDR2 YYEEEE come from the germline V gene. This CDR3 comprises 14 residues. Here the CDR3 reads CASSSRGNSYEQYF. The CDR3 DNA reads TGTGCCAGCAGCTCCAGGGGAAACTCCTACGAGCAGTACTTC.

This clone was found once. The rearrangement links TRBV7-2 to TRBJ2-5; D call uncertain. Germline values: CDR1 SGHTA, CDR2 FQGNSA. The CDR3 totals 12 residues. V lost 5 bases to trimming and J lost 5 bases, with 9 bases between them. This chain's CDR3 is CASSARRETQYF. The DNA for the CDR3 is TGTGCCAGCAGCGCGCGGCGGGAGACCCAGTACTTC.

This chain connects TRBV6-1 to TRBJ2-7, with TRBD1 matching over 8 bases. Germline values: CDR1 MNHNS, CDR2 SASEGT. CDR3 length: 15 amino acids. V was clipped by 6 bases and J by 7 bases; unmatched bases: 14. The CDR3 spells CASRPGQALIGEQYF. DNA for the CDR3: TGTGCCAGCAGACCGGGACAGGCCTTGATCGGGGAGCAGTACTTC.

The V call is TRBV6-6, the J call TRBJ1-2, with D perhaps TRBD1 (5 bases). V dropped 6 bases and J dropped 4 bases, with 15 bases sitting between them. CDR3 size: 14 residues. Germline V CDR1 and CDR2: MNHNY, SVGAGI (reference sequence). CDR3 sequence (DNA): TGTGCCAGCAGCCCCAGGGCACCTAGCTATGGCTACACCTTC. Amino acids: CASSPRAPSYGYTF.

The genes are TRBV29-1 and TRBJ2-7; possible D gene TRBD1, 6 bases. CDR1 is SQVTM and CDR2 is ANQGSEA in the germline V gene. Trimming shortened V by 6 bases and J by 2 bases, and 23 bases separated the two germline ends. The CDR3 spans 16 residues. The DNA for the CDR3 is TGCAGCGTCCTCGCCGGCCGGGACATAGGACCCTACGAGCAGTACTTC. Translated: CSVLAGRDIGPYEQYF.

The chain couples TRBV5-4 to TRBJ2-3, with D perhaps TRBD2 (7 bases). The CDR3 totals 15 residues. Trimming left V 4 bases short and J 4 bases short, with 16 bases between. Germline V gives CDR1 SGHNT, CDR2 YYREEE (reference sequence). The CDR3 nucleotides read TGTGCCAGCAGCCCGTGGGGGGAGGGGGCAGATACGCAGTATTTT. It translates to CASSPWGEGADTQYF.

The V and J genes are TRBV18 and TRBJ2-6; D gene unclear. CDR3 size: 17 residues. The germline V and J ends were trimmed by 1 base and 3 bases, with 13 bases remaining between them. Germline V gene lookup returns CDR1 KGHSH and CDR2 LQKENI. The chain's CDR3 is CASSPLRPRVGANVLTF. Here the CDR3 DNA reads TGTGCCAGCTCACCACTTCGACCACGGGTTGGGGCCAACGTCCTGACTTTC. The whole variable domain, filled in from reference TRBV18 and TRBJ2-6, reads NAGVMQNPRHLVRRRGQEARLRCSPMKGHSHVYWYRQLPEEGLKFMVYLQKENIIDESGMPKERFSAEFPKEGPSILRIQQVVRGDSAAYFCASSPLRPRVGANVLTFGAGSRLTVL.

Written as DNA, the CDR3 is TGTGCCAGCAGCCCGATGTCTAGGGGCGCATATGGCTACACCTTC. Protein product: CASSPMSRGAYGYTF. The chain couples TRBV28 to TRBJ1-2; a weak D match, TRBD1 (5 bases). This CDR3 is 15 amino acids long. The germline CDR1 and CDR2 sequences are MDHEN and SYDVKM. The germline V and J ends were trimmed by 6 bases and 5 bases, with 19 bases remaining between them.